The 26 T cell receptor beta chains reported below all come from one sample, sequenced in a study of beta chain features in type 1 diabetes. Sequencing targeted expressed TCRB transcripts, as all isolated RNA had been reverse transcribed. Assay used: immunoSEQ multiplex PCR; TCRdb lists only in-frame clones, some missing. The sample holds under 350,000 clones, 7.5% to 9.5% seen once. The sample consisted of central memory CD4+ T cells from blood. These receptor sequences come from a young woman in good health.

This CDR3 is CASSSELAANEQFF. The CDR3, as DNA: TGTGCCAGCAGCTCCGAACTAGCGGCTAATGAGCAGTTCTTC. This rearrangement joins TRBV7-2 to TRBJ2-1; 8 nucleotides align to TRBD2. The length of the CDR3 is 14 residues. With 4 bases clipped from V and 7 bases from J, the junction kept 6 bases outside the gene matches. The germline V gene has CDR1 SGHTA and CDR2 FQGNSA.

The sample holds a few counts of this clone. This chain joins TRBV6-1 and TRBJ1-2, with D possibly matching TRBD1 (5 bases). Trimming removed 5 bases at V and 8 bases at J, with 12 bases between. The CDR3 has 12 amino acids. Germline V gene lookup returns CDR1 MNHNS and CDR2 SASEGT. The CDR3 DNA sequence: TGTGCCAGCAGTTTGGAGGGGAGAGGCTACACCTTC. This gives the protein CASSLEGRGYTF.

The sample holds a few counts of this clone. This chain links TRBV5-1 with TRBJ1-2; D may be TRBD1 (6 bases). The CDR3 loop spans 14 amino acids. The germline V gene has CDR1 SGHRS and CDR2 YFSETQ. V was clipped by 5 bases and J by 6 bases, with 17 bases between them. DNA for the CDR3: TGCGCCAGCAGGGAGCGGACAGATAGTCATGGCTACACCTTC. Its translation: CASRERTDSHGYTF.

This clone was counted a few times. The V and J genes are TRBV14 and TRBJ1-4; TRBD1 aligns across 8 bases. The V and J ends lost 4 bases and 5 bases, in that order; junction bases with no gene match: 9. The V gene's germline CDR1 is SGHDN and CDR2 FVKESK. This CDR3 has 16 residues. The chain's CDR3 is CASSPNMDRVNEKLFF. Here the CDR3 DNA reads TGTGCCAGCAGCCCTAATATGGACAGGGTCAATGAAAAACTGTTTTTT.

This clone was seen only a few times. The chain joins TRBV4-3 to TRBJ1-4; D perhaps matches TRBD1 (5 bases). Germline V CDR1 and CDR2: LGHNA, YSLEER. This CDR3 region has 16 residues. Deletions cut 4 bases from V and 0 bases from J, with 12 bases between. DNA for the CDR3: TGCGCCAGCAGCCGTAAGCCGGGGGCAACTAATGAAAAACTGTTTTTT. This encodes CASSRKPGATNEKLFF.

This clone was observed a handful of times. A much larger clone is a single base away; this may be a read error. The CDR3, as DNA: TGTGCCAGCAGCTTACAGGGGGCTGAAGCTTTCTTT. Protein: CASSLQGAEAFF. The chain employs TRBV7-3 and TRBJ1-1; 7 bases align to TRBD1. Germline CDR1 SGHTA, CDR2 FQGTGA. The CDR3 extends over 12 amino acids. V lost 2 bases to trimming and J lost 6 bases; unmatched junction nucleotides: 0.

This clone was observed a handful of times. The chain recombines TRBV28 with TRBJ2-5, with 13 nucleotides matching TRBD2. J lost 3 bases, V lost 8 bases, and 3 bases had no gene match. This CDR3 region has 14 residues. Germline CDR1 is MDHEN and CDR2 is SYDVKM. CDR3 bases: TGTGCCAGCGGCACTAGCGGGAGGGAAGAGACCCAGTACTTC. As protein: CASGTSGREETQYF.

The chain links TRBV5-1 to TRBJ2-2, with D maybe TRBD2 (6 bases). Germline-derived CDR1 and CDR2 are SGHRS and YFSETQ. V was clipped by 2 bases and J by 3 bases, with 14 bases between them. The CDR3 totals 16 residues. The CDR3 sequence is CASSFFGTRDTGELFF. The CDR3 bases are TGCGCCAGCAGCTTCTTCGGGACTCGCGACACCGGGGAGCTGTTTTTT.

There are a few counts of this clone. A much more abundant neighbour one base away suggests this may be a read error. In the same sample, other DNA sequences code for this CDR3. This rearrangement joins TRBV9 to TRBJ2-3; D gene unclear. Germline V lookup: CDR1 SGDLS, CDR2 YYNGEE. This CDR3 is 11 amino acids long. V was trimmed by 0 bases and J by 4 bases, leaving 0 bases between them. The CDR3 DNA reads TGTGCCAGCAGCGTAGCAGATACGCAGTATTTT. Translated: CASSVADTQYF.

This clone was detected a few times. The chain recombines TRBV2 with TRBJ2-1; 11 nucleotides line up with TRBD2. J was trimmed by 4 bases and V by 6 bases; bases with no gene match: 11. Germline assignment: CDR1 SNHLY and CDR2 FYNNEI. CDR3 length: 17 residues. In DNA form, the CDR3 reads TGTGCCAGCAGGAAGGGCCTAGCGGGAGGCGCTTACAATGAGCAGTTCTTC. This sequence encodes CASRKGLAGGAYNEQFF.

This clone showed up just a few times. The V and J genes are TRBV2 and TRBJ2-1; tentative D call: TRBD1 (5 bases). Germline CDR1 SNHLY, CDR2 FYNNEI. This CDR3 is built from 15 residues. V gave up 6 bases and J gave up 3 bases, with 15 bases separating them. The DNA for the CDR3 is TGTGCCAGCAGCGTCAAAATGACAGTCTACAATGAGCAGTTCTTC. Its translation: CASSVKMTVYNEQFF.

The J gene is TRBJ2-7, the V gene TRBV12-2. TRBV12-2 is a listed pseudogene. This CDR3 spans 15 amino acids. The DNA of the CDR3 is TGTGCAAGTCGCTTACCCGTCCCTCCCCATTACGAGCAGTACTTC. It codes for CASRLPVPPHYEQYF.

The sample holds a few counts of this clone. This sequence joins TRBV7-2 and TRBJ2-5; either TRBD1 or TRBD2 may supply D (7 bases each). Germline CDR1 reads SGHTA; CDR2 reads FQGNSA. The V end was cut by 5 bases, the J end by 5 bases, with 12 bases between. The CDR3 runs to 13 residues. The CDR3 loop reads CASSPQGGETQYF. The CDR3 DNA follows: TGTGCCAGCAGCCCCCAGGGGGGGGAGACCCAGTACTTC.

V is TRBV7-2 and J is TRBJ2-7; D uncertain. V was trimmed by 4 bases and J by 0 bases, leaving 4 bases between them. This CDR3 contains 12 residues. In germline, CDR1 is SGHTA, CDR2 FQGNSA. CDR3 region: CASSSYSYEQYF. The CDR3 nucleotides read TGTGCCAGCAGCTCTTACTCCTACGAGCAGTACTTC.

In its sample, this clone was seen many times. The V call is TRBV29-1, the J call TRBJ2-6; D gene unclear. V dropped 6 bases and J dropped 3 bases, with 6 bases sitting between them. Germline assignment: CDR1 SQVTM and CDR2 ANQGSEA. The CDR3 sequence is 12 residues long. CDR3 DNA sequence: TGCAGCGTCACTTTTGGGGCCAACGTCCTGACTTTC. The encoded protein is CSVTFGANVLTF.

V and J are TRBV28 and TRBJ1-1, with TRBD1 as a possible D gene (6 bases). CDR3 length equals 13 residues. Trimming pared 5 bases from V and 6 bases from J, leaving 13 bases between. CDR1 is MDHEN, CDR2 SYDVKM, per germline. CDR3 region: CASSKGGTPEAFF. The DNA for the CDR3 is TGTGCCAGCAGTAAAGGGGGAACTCCTGAAGCTTTCTTT.

This clone occurred a few times. The chain combines TRBV27 with TRBJ1-5, with D possibly TRBD1 on 6 matching bases. The CDR3 contains 14 residues. V was clipped by 5 bases and J by 1 base, with 9 bases between them. Germline V gene data show CDR1 as MNHEY and CDR2 as SMNVEV (reference sequence). CDR3 in DNA: TGTGCCAGCAGTACCACAGGGAGCAATCAGCCCCAGCATTTT. Translation: CASSTTGSNQPQHF.

This clone was observed at least ten times. The chain has TRBV14 and TRBJ2-1; TRBD1 agrees at 9 bases. This CDR3 is 14 amino acids long. Germline loops: CDR1 SGHDN, CDR2 FVKESK. Trimming took 6 bases from V and 5 from J; bases not matched to a gene: 5. In DNA form, the CDR3 reads TGTGCCAGCAGTCGGGACAGGGTAAACAATGAGCAGTTCTTC. Translating it yields CASSRDRVNNEQFF.

This clone was counted between two and nine times. V and J are TRBV7-6 and TRBJ2-7, with D unresolved. V lost 1 base and J 0 bases, leaving 10 bases between the germline ends. In germline, CDR1 is SGHVS, CDR2 FNYEAQ. The CDR3 runs 15 residues. The CDR3 region has the DNA TGTGCCAGCAGCTTAGAGGCGGTTTCCTCCTACGAGCAGTACTTC. It codes for CASSLEAVSSYEQYF.

Points on this clone: One end of the junction is discordant with germline, which a read error may explain. The chain links TRBV6-5 to TRBJ2-5, with 9 bases aligning to TRBD2. Germline V gene sequence: CDR1 MNHEY, CDR2 SVGAGI. This CDR3 is 15 amino acids long. The CDR3 is CASGPRGQRGAVAHF. CDR3 nucleotide sequence: TGTGCCAGCGGCCCAAGGGGGCAGCGGGGGGCGGTGGCGCACTTC.

Ten or more counts support this clone. The chain combines TRBV25-1 with TRBJ1-4; D is perhaps TRBD1 (5 bases). The CDR3 has 15 amino acids. The V gene's germline CDR1 is MGHDK and CDR2 SYGVNS. The germline V and J ends were trimmed by 7 bases and 5 bases, with 17 bases remaining between them. The CDR3 DNA reads as TGTGCCAGCACCTTGGGGGACGGAAGCAATGAAAAACTGTTTTTT. Translated: CASTLGDGSNEKLFF.

This clone was observed a few times. The V call is TRBV28, the J call TRBJ1-2; D unresolved. Per the germline V gene, CDR1 is MDHEN and CDR2 is SYDVKM. Deletions cut 11 bases from V and 0 bases from J, with 10 bases between. This CDR3 region has 12 residues. The CDR3 loop reads CASIGANYGYTF. The DNA for the CDR3 is TGTGCCTCTATTGGGGCTAACTATGGCTACACCTTC.

The chain employs TRBV27 and TRBJ2-1; unclear D gene. Trimming stripped 5 bases from V and 0 bases from J, with 11 bases between. Germline V lookup: CDR1 MNHEY, CDR2 SMNVEV (reference sequence). There are 15 residues in the CDR3. The CDR3 loop is CASSGSPSSYNEQFF. The DNA of the CDR3 is TGTGCCAGCAGTGGAAGCCCCAGCTCCTACAATGAGCAGTTCTTC.

The sample holds many counts of this clone. The chain carries TRBV7-9 and TRBJ1-6, with D perhaps TRBD1 (6 bases). CDR3 size: 13 residues. CDR1 SEHNR and CDR2 FQNEAQ come from the germline V gene (reference sequence). V was trimmed by 7 bases and J by 4 bases, leaving 8 bases between them. The CDR3 nucleotides read TGTGCCAGCACCGGACAGTATAATTCACCCCTCCACTTT. It codes for CASTGQYNSPLHF.

This clone turned up a few times. This chain joins TRBV7-2 and TRBJ2-1; D remains ambiguous. This CDR3 spans 15 amino acids. Germline assignment: CDR1 SGHTA and CDR2 FQGNSA. V shed 1 base and J shed 6 bases, with 13 bases lying between them. CDR3 DNA: TGTGCCAGCAGCTTAGAAAACGCAAGAGGCAATGAGCAGTTCTTC. Protein: CASSLENARGNEQFF. Full variable domain (outside the CDR3, taken from reference TRBV7-2 and TRBJ2-1): GAGVSQSPSNKVTEKGKDVELRCDPISGHTALYWYRQSLGQGLEFLIYFQGNSAPDKSGLPSDRFSAERTGGSVSTLTIQRTQQEDSAVYLCASSLENARGNEQFFGPGTRLTVL.

This clone was counted only a few times. The chain employs TRBV7-9 and TRBJ2-3; 9 bases map to TRBD1. CDR3 length: 15 residues. The J segment lost 2 bases and the V segment lost 5 bases, leaving 5 bases of the junction unmatched. Germline V lookup: CDR1 SEHNR, CDR2 FQNEAQ (reference sequence). The CDR3 loop reads CASSTGGRYTDTQYF. CDR3 sequence (DNA): TGTGCCAGCAGCACAGGGGGCAGATACACAGATACGCAGTATTTT.